A selection of T cell receptor beta chains follows, all from one sample in a study of T cells in Graves' hyperthyroidism and ophthalmopathy. Using its own MiXCR run on the multiplex PCR reads, TCRdb lists one record per CDR3 protein. This sample yields approximately 500,000 distinct CDR3 sequences, of which around 45% are seen a single time; around 7.7% belongs to the top ten. The sequenced material came from peripheral blood or thyroid tissue (not recorded which). These receptors were taken from a woman younger than 35 with Graves' hyperthyroidism. CDR3s include the opening cysteine and the closing phenylalanine or tryptophan. D genes are given only for firm matches. Clone sizes are given selectively: once, few, many, or a class where the clone is expanded.

V gene	clone size	J gene	D gene	CDR3 DNA	CDR3 protein
TRBV7-9	few	TRBJ2-3	.	TGTGCCAGCAGCACTGACACAGATACGCAGTATTTT	CASSTDTDTQYF
TRBV12-5	.	TRBJ2-3	.	TGTGCTAGTGGGGCTAATCGAGCCGAGGATACGCAGTATTTT	CASGANRAEDTQYF
TRBV29-1	many	TRBJ1-4	TRBD1	TGCAGCGTTGCCGACAGGGGGCTTGGTAATGAAAAACTGTTTTTT	CSVADRGLGNEKLFF
TRBV5-1	.	TRBJ2-7	TRBD1	TGCGCCAGCAGCTATACAGGGGGATACAACGAGCAGTACTTC	CASSYTGGYNEQYF
TRBV29-1	.	TRBJ1-1	.	TGCAGCGTTGTTTGGGACGGACCGCTAGAAGCTTTCTTT	CSVVWDGPLEAFF
TRBV19	many	TRBJ2-6	.	TGTGCCAGTAGTGGGACGTCTTACTCTGGGGCCAACGTCCTGACTTTC	CASSGTSYSGANVLTF
TRBV7-9	many	TRBJ2-7	TRBD2	TGTGCCAGCTGCCAGCGGGGGAACTACGAGCAGTACTTC	CASCQRGNYEQYF
TRBV7-6	many	TRBJ2-7	.	TGTGCCAGCAGCTTAAGCCTCCCGTCGGCGGTTGGAAGCTCCTACGAGCAGTACTTC	CASSLSLPSAVGSSYEQYF
TRBV29-1	.	TRBJ2-2	.	TGCAGCACCCTGGGGACCTACCACACCGGGGAGCTGTTTTTT	CSTLGTYHTGELFF
TRBV7-8	.	TRBJ2-5	.	TGTGCCAGCAGCCCGGCGGAACAAGAGACCCAGTACTTC	CASSPAEQETQYF
TRBV20-1	many	TRBJ1-1	.	TGCAGTGCTAGAGATTTCTTAACCCCGGGCACTGAAGCTTTCTTT	CSARDFLTPGTEAFF
TRBV4-3	many	TRBJ1-2	.	TGCGCCAGCAGCCCGTCTTCAGGGCGATATGGCTACACCTTC	CASSPSSGRYGYTF
TRBV3-2	.	TRBJ2-2	.	TGTGCCAGCAGCCTACCTCCGGGACCTCATTACGGGGAGCTGTTTTTT	CASSLPPGPHYGELFF
TRBV2	once	TRBJ1-4	TRBD1	TGTGCCAGCAGTGAAGAAAAAGGGGACAGGGTAGTTGGTGAAAAACTGTTTTTT	CASSEEKGDRVVGEKLFF
TRBV10-3	.	TRBJ2-3	TRBD2	TGTGCCATCAGTGAGGCGGGACTAGCGGGATCAAATACGCAGTATTTT	CAISEAGLAGSNTQYF
TRBV25-1	few	TRBJ2-1	.	TGTGCCAGCAGTGTGCTGGACTCCTACAATGAGCAGTTCTTC	CASSVLDSYNEQFF
TRBV7-2	.	TRBJ2-3	TRBD2	TGTGCCAGCAGAGCTTGGGGAGGGAGGACAGATACGCAGTATTTT	CASRAWGGRTDTQYF
TRBV5-1	many	TRBJ2-2	.	TGCGCCAGCAGCTCTCCGAAAGGACAGCTCGGGCAACAGAACACCGGGGAGCTGTTTTTT	CASSSPKGQLGQQNTGELFF
TRBV20-1	.	TRBJ1-4	.	TGCAGTTCAAGGGAGAACTCTGGAAAACTGTTTTTT	CSSRENSGKLFF